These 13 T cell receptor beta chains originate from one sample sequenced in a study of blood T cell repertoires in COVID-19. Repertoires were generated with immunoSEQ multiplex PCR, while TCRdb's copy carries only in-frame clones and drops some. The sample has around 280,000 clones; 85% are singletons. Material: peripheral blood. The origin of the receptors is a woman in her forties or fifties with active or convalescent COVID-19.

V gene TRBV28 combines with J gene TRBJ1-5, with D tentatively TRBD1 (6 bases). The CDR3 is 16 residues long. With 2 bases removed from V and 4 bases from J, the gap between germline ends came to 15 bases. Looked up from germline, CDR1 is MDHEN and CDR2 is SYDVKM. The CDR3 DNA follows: TGTGCCAGCAGTTTACCTCGACAGGCCAGAAATCAGCCCCAGCATTTT. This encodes CASSLPRQARNQPQHF.

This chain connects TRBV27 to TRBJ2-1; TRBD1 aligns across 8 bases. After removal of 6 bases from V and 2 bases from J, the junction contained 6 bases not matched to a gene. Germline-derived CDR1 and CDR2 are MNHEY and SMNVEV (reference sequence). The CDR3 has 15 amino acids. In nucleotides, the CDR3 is TGTGCCAGCAGCCCGACAGGGGCCCCCTACAATGAGCAGTTCTTC. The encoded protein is CASSPTGAPYNEQFF.

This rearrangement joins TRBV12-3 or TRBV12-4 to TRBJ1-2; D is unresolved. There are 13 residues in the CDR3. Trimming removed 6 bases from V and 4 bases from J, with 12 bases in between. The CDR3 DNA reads TGTGCCAGCAGAGCAGGAGGGTCCTATGGCTACACCTTC. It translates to CASRAGGSYGYTF.

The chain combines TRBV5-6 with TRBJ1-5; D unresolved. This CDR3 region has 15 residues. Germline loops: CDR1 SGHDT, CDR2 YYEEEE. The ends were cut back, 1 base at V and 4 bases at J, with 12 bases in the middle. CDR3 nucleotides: TGTGCCAGCAGCTTGTCGTCGGCAGCGAATCAGCCCCAGCATTTT. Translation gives CASSLSSAANQPQHF.

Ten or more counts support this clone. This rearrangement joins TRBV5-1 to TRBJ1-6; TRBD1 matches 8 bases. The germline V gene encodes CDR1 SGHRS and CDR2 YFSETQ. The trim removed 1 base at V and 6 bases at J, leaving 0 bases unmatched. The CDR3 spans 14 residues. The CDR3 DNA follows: TGCGCCAGCAGCTTGACAGGGGGTAATTCACCCCTCCACTTT. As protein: CASSLTGGNSPLHF.

CDR3 sequence: CASSKMLDRGFF. The CDR3 DNA reads TGTGCCAGCAGTAAAATGCTGGACAGGGGATTCTTC. This chain uses TRBV28 with TRBJ2-1; 9 bases are shared with TRBD1. This CDR3 region has 12 residues. Trimming removed 5 bases from V and 16 bases from J; junction bases left unmatched: 9. CDR1 and CDR2 (germline): MDHEN, SYDVKM. The full variable domain, completed using reference TRBV28 and TRBJ2-1, is DVKVTQSSRYLVKRTGEKVFLECVQDMDHENMFWYRQDPGLGLRLIYFSYDVKMKEKGDIPEGYSVSREKKERFSLILESASTNQTSMYLCASSKMLDRGFFGPGTRLTVL.

The CDR3 region is CASRDQGGDQPQHF. CDR3 nucleotide sequence: TGTGCCAGCCGGGATCAAGGGGGCGATCAGCCCCAGCATTTT. The chain links TRBV18 to TRBJ1-5, with 7 positions matching TRBD1. The trim removed 8 bases at V and 5 bases at J, leaving 9 bases unmatched. This CDR3 region has 14 residues. Per germline, CDR1 KGHSH and CDR2 LQKENI.

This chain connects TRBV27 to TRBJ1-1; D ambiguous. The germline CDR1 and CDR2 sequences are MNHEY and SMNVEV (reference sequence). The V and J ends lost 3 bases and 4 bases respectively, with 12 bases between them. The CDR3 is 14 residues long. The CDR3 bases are TGTGCCAGCAGTTTGGGCGTCGTGGGCACTGAAGCTTTCTTT. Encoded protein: CASSLGVVGTEAFF.

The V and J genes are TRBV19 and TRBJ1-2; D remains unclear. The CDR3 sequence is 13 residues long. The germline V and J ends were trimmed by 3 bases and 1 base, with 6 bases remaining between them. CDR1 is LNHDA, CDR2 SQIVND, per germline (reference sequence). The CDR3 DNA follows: TGTGCCAGTAGTATGCGACATAACTATGGCTACACCTTC. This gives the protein CASSMRHNYGYTF.

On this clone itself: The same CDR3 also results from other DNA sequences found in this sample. The CDR3 sequence is CASSQSGGSNQPQHF. DNA for the CDR3: TGCGCCAGCAGCCAGTCAGGGGGTAGCAATCAGCCCCAGCATTTT. The chain joins TRBV4-1 to TRBJ1-5, with 7 bases identical to TRBD1. The CDR3 has 15 amino acids. Germline CDR1 and CDR2: MGHRA and YSYEKL. V lost 3 bases to trimming and J lost 0 bases; unmatched junction nucleotides: 2.

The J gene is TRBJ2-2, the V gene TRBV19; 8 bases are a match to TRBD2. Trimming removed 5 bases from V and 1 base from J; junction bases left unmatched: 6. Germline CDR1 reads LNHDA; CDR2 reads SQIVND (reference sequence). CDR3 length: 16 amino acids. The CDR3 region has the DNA TGTGCCAGTAGTTTATGGACTAGCCAGAACACCGGGGAGCTGTTTTTT. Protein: CASSLWTSQNTGELFF.

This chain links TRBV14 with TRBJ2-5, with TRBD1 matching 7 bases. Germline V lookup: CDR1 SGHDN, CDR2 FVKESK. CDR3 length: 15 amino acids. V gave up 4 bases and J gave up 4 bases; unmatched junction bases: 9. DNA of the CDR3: TGTGCCAGCAGCCCACAGGGGAGAGGGGTAGAGACCCAGTACTTC. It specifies CASSPQGRGVETQYF.

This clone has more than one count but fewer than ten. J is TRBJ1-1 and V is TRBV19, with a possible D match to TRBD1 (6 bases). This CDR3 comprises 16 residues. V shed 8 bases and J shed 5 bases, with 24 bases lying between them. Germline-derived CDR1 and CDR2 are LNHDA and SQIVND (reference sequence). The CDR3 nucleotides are TGTGCCAGTCATTGGACTGCGGGGGGCAGGACGACTGAAGCTTTCTTT. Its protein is CASHWTAGGRTTEAFF.